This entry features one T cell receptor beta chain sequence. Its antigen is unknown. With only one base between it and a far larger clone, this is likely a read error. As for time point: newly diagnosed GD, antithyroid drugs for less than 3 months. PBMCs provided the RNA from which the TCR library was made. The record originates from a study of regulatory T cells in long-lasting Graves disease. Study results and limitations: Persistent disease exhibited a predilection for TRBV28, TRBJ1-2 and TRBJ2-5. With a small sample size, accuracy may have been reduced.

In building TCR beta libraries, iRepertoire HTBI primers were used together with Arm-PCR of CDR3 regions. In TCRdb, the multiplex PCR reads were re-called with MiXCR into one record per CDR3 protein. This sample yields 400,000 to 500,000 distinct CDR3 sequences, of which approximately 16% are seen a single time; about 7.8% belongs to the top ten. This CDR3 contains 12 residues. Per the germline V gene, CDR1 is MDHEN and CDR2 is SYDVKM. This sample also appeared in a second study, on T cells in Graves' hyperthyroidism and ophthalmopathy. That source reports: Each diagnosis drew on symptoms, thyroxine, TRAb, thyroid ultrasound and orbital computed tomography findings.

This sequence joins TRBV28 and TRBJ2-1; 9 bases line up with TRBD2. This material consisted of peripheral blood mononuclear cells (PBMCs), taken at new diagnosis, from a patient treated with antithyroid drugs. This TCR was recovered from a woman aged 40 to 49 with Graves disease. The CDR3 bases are TGTGCCAGCAGTTGGACTAGCGATGAGCAGCTCTTC. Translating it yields CASSWTSDEQLF.